The clone carrying this TCR beta chain has only a few counts. Antigen specificity is unknown. This entry belongs to a study of CD8 T cells in ankylosing spondylitis. V trimming: 3 bases; J trimming: 3 bases; junction bases outside the gene matches: 9. The CDR3 is 17 amino acids. Germline-derived CDR1 and CDR2 are SEHNR and FQNEAQ (reference sequence). Libraries for TCR beta were made by quantitative 5'-RACE with molecular barcodes. Via MiXCR, TCRdb re-called the 5' RACE reads, giving one row per CDR3 protein. This table has 250,000 to 350,000 distinct CDR3 sequences, 7% to 9% appearing once. Study results and caveats: Disease-linked clones, CD8+, were relatively rare in peripheral blood. Past research had described some motif variants in reactive arthritis synovial fluid and blood. Reports say disease-linked clones showed up significantly more in matched ankylosing spondylitis synovial fluid. Blood of patients with ankylosing spondylitis appeared to be characterized by a TCR beta motif of several highly homologous variants.

The sequenced sample was blood, either unsorted or a sorted T cell fraction (not recorded which). This TCR derives from a male donor with ankylosing spondylitis. The chain is built from TRBV7-9 and TRBJ2-2, with 8 bases fitting TRBD2. The CDR3 loop is CASSFVRLAGYTGELFF. CDR3 DNA: TGTGCCAGCAGCTTTGTTCGATTAGCGGGATACACCGGGGAGCTGTTTTTT.